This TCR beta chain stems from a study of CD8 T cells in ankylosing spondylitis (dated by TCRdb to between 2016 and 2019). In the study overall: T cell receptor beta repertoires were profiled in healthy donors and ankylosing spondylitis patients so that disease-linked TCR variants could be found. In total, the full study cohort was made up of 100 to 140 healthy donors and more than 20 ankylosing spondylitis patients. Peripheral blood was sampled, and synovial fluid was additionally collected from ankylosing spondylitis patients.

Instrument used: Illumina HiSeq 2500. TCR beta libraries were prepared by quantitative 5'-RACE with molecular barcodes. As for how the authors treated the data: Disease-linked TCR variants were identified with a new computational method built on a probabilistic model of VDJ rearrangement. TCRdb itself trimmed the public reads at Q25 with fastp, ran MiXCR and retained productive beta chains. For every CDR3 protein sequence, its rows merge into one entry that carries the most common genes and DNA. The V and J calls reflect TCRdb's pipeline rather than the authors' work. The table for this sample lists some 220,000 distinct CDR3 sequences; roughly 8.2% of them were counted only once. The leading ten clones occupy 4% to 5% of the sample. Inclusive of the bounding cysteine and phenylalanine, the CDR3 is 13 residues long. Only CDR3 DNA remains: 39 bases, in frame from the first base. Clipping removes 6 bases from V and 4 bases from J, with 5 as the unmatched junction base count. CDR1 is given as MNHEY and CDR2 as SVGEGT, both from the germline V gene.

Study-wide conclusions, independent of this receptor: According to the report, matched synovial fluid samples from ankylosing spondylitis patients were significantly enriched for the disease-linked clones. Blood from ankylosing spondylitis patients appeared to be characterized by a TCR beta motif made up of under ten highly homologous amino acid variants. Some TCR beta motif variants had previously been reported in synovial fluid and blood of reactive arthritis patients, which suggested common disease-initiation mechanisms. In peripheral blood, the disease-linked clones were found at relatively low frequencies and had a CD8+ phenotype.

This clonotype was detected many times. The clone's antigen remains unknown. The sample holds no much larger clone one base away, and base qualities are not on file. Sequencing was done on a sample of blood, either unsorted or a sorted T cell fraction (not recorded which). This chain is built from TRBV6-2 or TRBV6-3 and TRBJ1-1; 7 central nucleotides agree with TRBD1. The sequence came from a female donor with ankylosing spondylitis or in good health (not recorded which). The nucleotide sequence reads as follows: TGTGCCAGCAGGACGACAGGGACCACTGAAGCTTTCTTT. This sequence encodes CASRTTGTTEAFF.